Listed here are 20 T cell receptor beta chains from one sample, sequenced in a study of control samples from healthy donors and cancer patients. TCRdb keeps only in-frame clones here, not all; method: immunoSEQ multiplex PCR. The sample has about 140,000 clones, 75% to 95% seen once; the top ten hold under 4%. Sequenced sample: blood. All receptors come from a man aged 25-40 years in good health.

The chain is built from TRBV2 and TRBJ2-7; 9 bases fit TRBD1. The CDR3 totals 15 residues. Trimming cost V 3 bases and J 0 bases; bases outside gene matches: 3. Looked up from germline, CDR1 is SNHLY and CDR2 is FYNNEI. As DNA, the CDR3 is TGTGCCAGCAGTGACGGGACAGGGTCCTCCTACGAGCAGTACTTC. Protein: CASSDGTGSSYEQYF.

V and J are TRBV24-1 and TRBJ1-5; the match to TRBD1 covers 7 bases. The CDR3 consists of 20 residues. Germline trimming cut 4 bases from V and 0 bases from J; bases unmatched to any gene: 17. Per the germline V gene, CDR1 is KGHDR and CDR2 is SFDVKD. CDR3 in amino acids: CATSDPTGAASIDSNQPQHF. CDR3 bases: TGTGCCACCAGTGACCCCACAGGGGCAGCGTCCATTGATAGCAATCAGCCCCAGCATTTT.

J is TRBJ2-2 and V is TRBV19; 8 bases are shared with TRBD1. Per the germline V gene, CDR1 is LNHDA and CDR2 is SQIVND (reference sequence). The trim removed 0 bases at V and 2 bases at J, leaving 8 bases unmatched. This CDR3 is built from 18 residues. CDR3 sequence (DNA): TGTGCCAGTAGTATAGATCTGAGAGGGACAGGTAACACCGGGGAGCTGTTTTTT. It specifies CASSIDLRGTGNTGELFF.

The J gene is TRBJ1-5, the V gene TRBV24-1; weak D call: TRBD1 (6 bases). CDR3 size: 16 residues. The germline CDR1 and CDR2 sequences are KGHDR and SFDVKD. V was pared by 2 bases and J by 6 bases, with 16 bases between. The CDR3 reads CATSDSSRGSTQPQHF. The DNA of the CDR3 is TGTGCCACCAGTGATTCCTCCAGGGGATCGACTCAGCCCCAGCATTTT.

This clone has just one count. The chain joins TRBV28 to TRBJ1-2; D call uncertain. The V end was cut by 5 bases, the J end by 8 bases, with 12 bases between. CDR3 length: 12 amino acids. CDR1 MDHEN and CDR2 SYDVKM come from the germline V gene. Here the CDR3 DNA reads TGTGCCAGCAGTACCGGGGATTGGGGCTACACCTTC. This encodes CASSTGDWGYTF.

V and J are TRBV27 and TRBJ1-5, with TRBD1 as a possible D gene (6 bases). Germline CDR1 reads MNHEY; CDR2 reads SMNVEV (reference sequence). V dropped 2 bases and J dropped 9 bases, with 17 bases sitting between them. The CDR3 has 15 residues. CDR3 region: CASSLVGGARGPQHF. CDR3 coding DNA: TGTGCCAGCAGTTTAGTTGGGGGGGCCAGGGGGCCCCAGCATTTT.

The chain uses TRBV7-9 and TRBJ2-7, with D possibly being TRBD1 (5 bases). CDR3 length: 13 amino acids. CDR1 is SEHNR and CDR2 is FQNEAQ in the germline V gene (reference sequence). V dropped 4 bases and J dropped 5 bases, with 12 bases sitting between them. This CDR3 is CASSSHLTDEQYF. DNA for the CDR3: TGTGCCAGCAGCTCTCATCTGACAGACGAGCAGTACTTC.

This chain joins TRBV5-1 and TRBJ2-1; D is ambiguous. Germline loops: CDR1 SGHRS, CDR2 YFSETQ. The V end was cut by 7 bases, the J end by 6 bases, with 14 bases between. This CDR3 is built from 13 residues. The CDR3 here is CASRPPVGNEQFF. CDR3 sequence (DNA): TGCGCCAGCCGACCTCCCGTGGGCAATGAGCAGTTCTTC.

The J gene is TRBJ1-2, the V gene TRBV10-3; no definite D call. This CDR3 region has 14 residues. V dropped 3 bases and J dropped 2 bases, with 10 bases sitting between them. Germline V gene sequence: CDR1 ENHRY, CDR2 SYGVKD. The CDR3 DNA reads TGTGCCATCAGTGAAGGAGGCACCAACTATGGCTACACCTTC. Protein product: CAISEGGTNYGYTF.

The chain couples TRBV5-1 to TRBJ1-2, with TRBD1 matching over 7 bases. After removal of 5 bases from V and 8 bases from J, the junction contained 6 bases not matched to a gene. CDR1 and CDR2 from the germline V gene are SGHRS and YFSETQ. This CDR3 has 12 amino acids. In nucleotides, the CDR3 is TGCGCCAGCAGGGGGACAGTCGAGGGCTACACCTTC. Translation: CASRGTVEGYTF.

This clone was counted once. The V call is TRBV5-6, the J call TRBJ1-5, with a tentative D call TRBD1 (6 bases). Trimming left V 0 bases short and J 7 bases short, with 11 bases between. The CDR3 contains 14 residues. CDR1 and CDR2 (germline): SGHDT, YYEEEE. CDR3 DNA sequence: TGTGCCAGCAGCTTGGGGCAGGGGAGACAGCCCCAGCATTTT. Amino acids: CASSLGQGRQPQHF.

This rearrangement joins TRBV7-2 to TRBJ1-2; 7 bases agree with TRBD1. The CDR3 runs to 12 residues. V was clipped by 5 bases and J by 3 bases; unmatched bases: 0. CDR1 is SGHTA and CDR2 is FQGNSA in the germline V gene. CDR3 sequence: CASSQGDYGYTF. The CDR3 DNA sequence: TGTGCCAGCAGCCAGGGGGACTATGGCTACACCTTC.

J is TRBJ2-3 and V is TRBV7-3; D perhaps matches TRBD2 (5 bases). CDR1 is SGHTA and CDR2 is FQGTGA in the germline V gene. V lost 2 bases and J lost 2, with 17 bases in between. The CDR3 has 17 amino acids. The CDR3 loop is CASSLVSLERATDTQYF. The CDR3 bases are TGTGCCAGCAGCTTAGTATCGCTAGAGAGGGCCACAGATACGCAGTATTTT.

The CDR3 loop is CASSRGDRTTDTQYF. The CDR3 DNA is TGTGCCAGCAGCCGAGGGGACAGAACCACAGATACGCAGTATTTT. The rearrangement links TRBV14 to TRBJ2-3, with 7 nucleotides matching TRBD1. This CDR3 region has 15 residues. V dropped 4 bases and J dropped 2; count of bases not matched to a gene: 6. From germline, CDR1 is SGHDN and CDR2 FVKESK.

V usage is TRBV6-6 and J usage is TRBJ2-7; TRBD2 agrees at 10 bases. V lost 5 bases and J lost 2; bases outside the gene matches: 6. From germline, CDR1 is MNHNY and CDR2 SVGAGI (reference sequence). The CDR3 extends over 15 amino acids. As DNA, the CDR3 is TGTGCCAGCAGTAAGAGCGGGGGGGCCACCTACGAGCAGTACTTC. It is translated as CASSKSGGATYEQYF.

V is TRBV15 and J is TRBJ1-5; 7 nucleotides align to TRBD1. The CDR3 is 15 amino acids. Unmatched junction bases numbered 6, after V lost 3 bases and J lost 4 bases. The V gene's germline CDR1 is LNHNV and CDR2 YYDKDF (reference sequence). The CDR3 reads CATSRSDRTNQPQHF. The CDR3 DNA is TGTGCCACCAGCAGGTCGGACAGGACTAATCAGCCCCAGCATTTT. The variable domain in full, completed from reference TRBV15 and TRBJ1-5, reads DAMVIQNPRYQVTQFGKPVTLSCSQTLNHNVMYWYQQKSSQAPKLLFHYYDKDFNNEADTPDNFQSRRPNTSFCFLDIRSPGLGDTAMYLCATSRSDRTNQPQHFGDGTRLSIL.

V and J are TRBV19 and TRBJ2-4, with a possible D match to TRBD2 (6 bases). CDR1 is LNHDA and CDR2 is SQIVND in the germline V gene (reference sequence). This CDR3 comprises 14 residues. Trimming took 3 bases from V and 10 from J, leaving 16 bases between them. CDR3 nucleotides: TGTGCCAGTAGTATCTCTCCCCGGGGAGGAATTCAGTACTTC. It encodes CASSISPRGGIQYF.

CDR3 in DNA: TGCGCCAGCAGATTAGGGCGGGGGGGCCAAGAGCAGTTCTTC. Amino acid sequence: CASRLGRGGQEQFF. V usage is TRBV5-1 and J usage is TRBJ2-1, with 9 nucleotides matching TRBD2. V lost 5 bases, J lost 10 bases, and 10 bases stayed unmatched. Per germline, CDR1 SGHRS and CDR2 YFSETQ. The CDR3 runs 14 residues.

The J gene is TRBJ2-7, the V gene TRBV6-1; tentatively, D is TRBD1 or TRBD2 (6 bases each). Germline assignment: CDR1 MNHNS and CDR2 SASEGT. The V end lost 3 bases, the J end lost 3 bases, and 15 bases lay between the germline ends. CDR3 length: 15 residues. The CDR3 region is CASSEVRGPNYEQYF. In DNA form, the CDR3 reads TGTGCCAGCAGTGAGGTCCGGGGGCCAAACTACGAGCAGTACTTC.

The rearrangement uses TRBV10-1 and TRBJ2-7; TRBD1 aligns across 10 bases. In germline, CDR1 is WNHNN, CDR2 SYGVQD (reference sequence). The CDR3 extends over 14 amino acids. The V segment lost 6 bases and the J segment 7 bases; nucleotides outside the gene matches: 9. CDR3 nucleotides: TGCGCCAGCAGCGCCGGGACAGGGGCTCAAGAGCAGTACTTC. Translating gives CASSAGTGAQEQYF.